This T cell receptor (beta chain) was sequenced during a study of cytomegalovirus exposure and HLA in healthy donors. The PCR made use of 60 Vbeta and 13 Jbeta primers. Under the authors' procedure: In a later analysis, about 11 million of 60 million to 80 million unique beta chains occurred in at least two donors. Assay used: immunoSEQ multiplex PCR; TCRdb lists only in-frame clones, some missing. V, J and clone size are those of that table, while D and trimming were read from the DNA. Of 200,000 or so clones in the sample, roughly 84% were seen once. In the case of this clone: What it recognizes is unknown.

Overall study findings and caveats: Some TCR beta chains (around 180 of them) were listed as cytomegalovirus-associated. A classifier reportedly called cytomegalovirus status with high sensitivity and specificity.

Trimming took 0 bases from V and 3 from J, leaving 6 bases between them. The CDR3 runs 14 residues. Germline lookup yields CDR1 PRHDT and CDR2 FYEKMQ (reference sequence). This TCR came from a girl under three years old in good health and CMV-seronegative. Sequencing was performed on PBMCs. The J gene is TRBJ2-1, the V gene TRBV13, with D unresolved. The CDR3 DNA is TGTGCCAGCAGCTTAGGCCAGGACTACAATGAGCAGTTCTTC. Protein: CASSLGQDYNEQFF. Full variable domain (missing parts from reference TRBV13 and TRBJ2-1): AAGVIQSPRHLIKEKRETATLKCYPIPRHDTVYWYQQGPGQDPQFLISFYEKMQSDKGSIPDRFSAQQFSDYHSELNMSSLELGDSALYFCASSLGQDYNEQFFGPGTRLTVL.